This T cell receptor beta chain was sequenced in a study of cytomegalovirus exposure and HLA in healthy donors. The method was immunoSEQ multiplex PCR; TCRdb's version includes in-frame clones alone and lacks a portion of them. The table lists under 250,000 clones, around nine tenths of them singletons. The germline gives CDR1 MNHEY, CDR2 SVGAGI. Trimming shortened V by 5 bases and J by 2 bases, and 16 bases separated the two germline ends. This CDR3 spans 15 amino acids. The chain combines TRBV6-5 with TRBJ2-7; D perhaps matches TRBD2 (5 bases). Sequences were obtained from PBMCs. The receptor was derived from a woman between 18 and 29 years old in good health and CMV-seropositive. The CDR3 DNA sequence: TGTGCCAGCAGTGTCGCTGTTGTAGCGCCCTACGAGCAGTACTTC. It codes for CASSVAVVAPYEQYF.